Sequencing of this T cell receptor beta chain was carried out in a study of OX40 agonist ivuxolimab in advanced cancers. Study-level background: The costimulatory receptor OX40 (CD134) was targeted by ivuxolimab, a fully human IgG2 agonistic monoclonal antibody. Intravenous ivuxolimab was administered to patients every 2 weeks at six dose levels: 0.01, 0.1, 0.3, 1.5, 3 and 10 mg/kg. Among the approximately 50 dose-escalation patients, about 19 had hepatocellular carcinoma, approximately 15 melanoma, 9 renal cell carcinoma and 9 head and neck cancer. A male proportion of nearly 85% and a mean age of 60 years, ranging from about 23 to 90, were recorded for the dose-escalation cohort. Prior anti-PD-1, anti-PD-L1 or anti-CTLA-4 therapy was permitted, and about two fifths of dose-escalation patients had received checkpoint inhibitors. Partial responses occurred in three dose-escalation patients, of whom one had hepatocellular carcinoma and two had cutaneous melanoma. The point of sequencing TCRbeta in the periphery was to test whether ivuxolimab changed TCR sequence diversity and drove clonal T-cell expansion. The paper reports the monotherapy dose-escalation portion (N of about 50 patients) of the phase I ivuxolimab trial. Points the paper makes about the study in general: In the 0.1-3.0 mg/kg groups, partial responders were among the patients with the lowest normalized peripheral clonal expansion, particularly in CD8+ T cells. After ivuxolimab, CD8+ T cells had more expanded clones than CD4+ T cells on average. The antigen specificity of the peripheral T cells that underwent clonal expansion was not determined. Low levels of normalized T-cell clonal expansion were also seen in some patients who did not respond. At doses of 0.1 to 3.0 mg/kg, clonal expansion of both CD4+ and CD8+ blood T cells was observed from baseline to week 6.

For sequencing of the TCRbeta CDR3 region, genomic DNA was extracted from the sorted cells. The immunoSEQ Assay was used to sequence the TCRbeta CDR3 regions. TCRdb holds this immuneACCESS table with in-frame rearrangements only. Some clones are missing; in checked studies, unresolved V genes explain under half, and the rest has no known cause. This sample lists roughly 83,000 clones; around 90% were detected once. The ten largest clones add up to 8.4% of the sample. The trial excluded patients who had a history of autoimmune disease or were on systemic immunosuppression. In every dose cohort, peripheral blood was drawn for TCR sequencing at baseline, cycle 4 day 1, and cycle 7 day 1. The samples were taken from a phase I, first-in-human, multicenter, open-label dose-escalation trial of ivuxolimab. Adults with locally advanced or metastatic melanoma, renal cell carcinoma, hepatocellular carcinoma or head and neck squamous cell carcinoma were enrolled in the trial. Before TCR sequencing, CD4+ T cells and CD8+ T cells from peripheral blood were sorted into separate populations.

On this clone: Its target antigen remains unknown. The sample holds no much larger clone one base away, and base qualities are not on file.

The starting material was CD4+ or CD8+ T cells sorted from blood, obtained in a trial of the OX40 agonist ivuxolimab. The source of this sequence is an adult with an advanced solid tumor such as melanoma, head and neck, liver or kidney cancer.

The CDR3 protein sequence reads: CASSLTGGGQPQHF. In nucleotide form, the sequence is TGTGCCAGCAGTTTAACAGGGGGCGGGCAGCCCCAGCATTTT. The rearranged segments are TRBV27 and TRBJ1-5, and 9 bases in between align with TRBD1. The V end gives up 2 bases and the J end 7 bases, leaving 3 bases in the junction not matched to a gene. The CDR3 covers 14 residues, taking in both the cysteine and the phenylalanine. Kept here is only the CDR3 DNA, which spans 42 bases and is read in frame from base 1. Via the germline V gene (reference sequence), CDR1 is MNHEY and CDR2 SMNVEV.